A selection of T cell receptor beta chains follows, all from one sample in a study of IL-17A CD8 T cells in psoriatic arthritis synovium. The data were produced by immunoSEQ multiplex PCR, yet TCRdb's version contains in-frame clones alone and is incomplete. The sample holds under 2,500 clones, 55% to 85% seen once. Sequencing was performed on IFN-gamma+ CD8+ T cells from synovial fluid. These receptors originate from a human donor with psoriatic arthritis. Both conserved end residues are trimmed from each CDR3.

CDR3aa	v_gene	j_gene
ASSAHSGGGTDTQY	TRBV6-1	TRBJ2-3
ASSQDLVAGGPGDTQY	TRBV4-3	TRBJ2-3
ASTSLADRDTQY	TRBV5-6	TRBJ2-3
ASSLWGQMGLMTQY	TRBV27	TRBJ2-5
ASSQVSLAFGELF	TRBV4-2	TRBJ2-2
ASSEGGMTYEQY	TRBV6-1	TRBJ2-7
ASSESRGDTGELF	TRBV6-4	TRBJ2-2
ASSLELAGETQY	TRBV7-8	TRBJ2-5
ASSLVGQADYGYT	TRBV13	TRBJ1-2
ASSYGTESSYNEQF	TRBV6-6	TRBJ2-1
ASSEAYSPSGANVLT	TRBV2	TRBJ2-6
ASSTDPFIHNEQF	TRBV27	TRBJ2-1
ASSLALGGETEAF	TRBV7-9	TRBJ1-1
SANSGDEQF	TRBV29-1	TRBJ2-1
ASSLFSGSSNEQF	TRBV6-4	TRBJ2-1
ASSEGRDYHDREQF	TRBV14	TRBJ2-1
ASSVPFGMNIQY	TRBV7-2	TRBJ2-4
ASSTHPMEGPPGANVLT	TRBV27	TRBJ2-6
ASSQTSFGELF	TRBV6-6	TRBJ2-2
ASRQGYTDTQY	TRBV6-5	TRBJ2-3
AISGQTYEQY	TRBV10-3	TRBJ2-7
AWSVARGAGELF	TRBV30	TRBJ2-2
ASSHPGTSGIVWIKDTQY	TRBV7-8	TRBJ2-3
ASSLGNEQF	TRBV6-6	TRBJ2-1
ASSTPTAFGVNEQF	TRBV7-9	TRBJ2-1
ASSVEWLASDDEQF	TRBV9	TRBJ2-1
ASSSDYPTNEKLF	TRBV10-3	TRBJ1-4
ASNQALYVEQY	TRBV2	TRBJ2-7
ASSPMTGGADYGYT	TRBV27	TRBJ1-2
ASHVELQETQY	TRBV6-1	TRBJ2-5
ASSLAMMFSRETQY	TRBV7-6	TRBJ2-5
ASSQPRQGEADTQY	TRBV7-9	TRBJ2-3
ASGSDRQVYEQY	TRBV6-5	TRBJ2-7
ASSISGTTGSRGEQF	TRBV19	TRBJ2-1
ASSRTSYEQY	TRBV21-1	TRBJ2-7
ASSSTPWTSGIIEQY	TRBV5-4	TRBJ2-7
ASSSGTSGTKRLEQF	TRBV5-4	TRBJ2-1
ASSLTSSGSSDEQF	TRBV6-4	TRBJ2-1
ASSLFGGAAGELF	TRBV7-6	TRBJ2-2
ASSLRLAGYSYEQY	TRBV18	TRBJ2-7
ATLRGLSYEQY	TRBV10-2	TRBJ2-7
ASSIRAGEVEQY	TRBV19	TRBJ2-7
ASSIGVAGVTDTQY	TRBV19	TRBJ2-3
AWKGPSDVYEQY	TRBV30	TRBJ2-7
ASSHLAGSSTDTQY	TRBV4-3	TRBJ2-3
AISVRRAANRWETQY	TRBV10-3	TRBJ2-5